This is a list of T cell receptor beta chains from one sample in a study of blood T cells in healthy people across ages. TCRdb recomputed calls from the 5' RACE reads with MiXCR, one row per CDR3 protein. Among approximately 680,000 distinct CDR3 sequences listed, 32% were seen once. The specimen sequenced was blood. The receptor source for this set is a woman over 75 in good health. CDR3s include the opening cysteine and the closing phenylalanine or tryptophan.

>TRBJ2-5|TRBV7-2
CASSIGGLAGVEQYF
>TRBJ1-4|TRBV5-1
CASSPAGARSEKLFF
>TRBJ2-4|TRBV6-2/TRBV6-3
CASSYRGLAGAQGRNIQYF
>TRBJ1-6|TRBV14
CASSQAVTKDSPLHF
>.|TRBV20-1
CSARVGDVGTQYF
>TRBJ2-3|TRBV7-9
CASSKVGGDTQYF
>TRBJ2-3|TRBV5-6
CASSRYTPSTDTQYF
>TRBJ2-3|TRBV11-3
CASGRGRTDTQYF
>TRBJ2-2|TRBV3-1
CASEAVTGELFF
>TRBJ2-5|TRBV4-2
CASSQDQGSSGYNEQYF
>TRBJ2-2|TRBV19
CASSVGTGGDFANTGELFF
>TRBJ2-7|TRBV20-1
CSASPYGGDEQYF
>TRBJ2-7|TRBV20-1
CSANEDSSYEQYF
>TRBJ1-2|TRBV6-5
CASSYSPGNYGYTF
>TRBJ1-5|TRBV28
CASLSTSDQPQHF
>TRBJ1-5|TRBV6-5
CASSSAGQGRQPQHF
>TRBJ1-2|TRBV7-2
CASSAALPYNYGYTF